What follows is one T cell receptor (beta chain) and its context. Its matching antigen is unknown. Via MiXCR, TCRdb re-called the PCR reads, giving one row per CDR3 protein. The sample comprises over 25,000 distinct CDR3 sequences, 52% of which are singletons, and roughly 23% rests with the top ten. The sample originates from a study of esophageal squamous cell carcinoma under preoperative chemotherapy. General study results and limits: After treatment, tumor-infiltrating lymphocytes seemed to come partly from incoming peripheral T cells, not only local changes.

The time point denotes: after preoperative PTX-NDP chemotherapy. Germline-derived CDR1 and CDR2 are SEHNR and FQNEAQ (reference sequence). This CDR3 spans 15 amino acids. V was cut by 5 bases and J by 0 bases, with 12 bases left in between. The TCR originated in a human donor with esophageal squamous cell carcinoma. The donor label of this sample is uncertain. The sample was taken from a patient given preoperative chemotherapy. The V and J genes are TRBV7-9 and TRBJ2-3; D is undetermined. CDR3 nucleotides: TGTGCCAGCAGCCCCCGTCAGACTAGCACAGATACGCAGTATTTT. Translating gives CASSPRQTSTDTQYF.